The clone carrying this TCR beta chain was counted at least ten times. The sample originates from a study of neurological immune-mediated disorders. V trimming: 2 bases; J trimming: 5 bases; junction bases outside the gene matches: 5. The CDR3 has 13 amino acids. The germline V gene has CDR1 DFQATT and CDR2 SNEGSKA (reference sequence). 5'RACE with 10-nucleotide random UMIs produced the cDNA. TCRdb redid the calling of the 5' RACE reads with MiXCR, one entry per CDR3 protein. There are 50,000 or so distinct CDR3 sequences in the sample; about 9.3% occur only once, and about 20% lies in the top ten. This TCR was recovered from a woman aged 40 to 50 with HTLV-1-associated myelopathy (HAM/TSP). This chain uses TRBV20-1 with TRBJ1-2, with TRBD1 matching over 7 bases. Sequenced input: PBMCs. The CDR3 is CSARRQGEYGYTF. As DNA, the CDR3 is TGCAGTGCTAGAAGGCAGGGGGAATATGGCTACACCTTC.